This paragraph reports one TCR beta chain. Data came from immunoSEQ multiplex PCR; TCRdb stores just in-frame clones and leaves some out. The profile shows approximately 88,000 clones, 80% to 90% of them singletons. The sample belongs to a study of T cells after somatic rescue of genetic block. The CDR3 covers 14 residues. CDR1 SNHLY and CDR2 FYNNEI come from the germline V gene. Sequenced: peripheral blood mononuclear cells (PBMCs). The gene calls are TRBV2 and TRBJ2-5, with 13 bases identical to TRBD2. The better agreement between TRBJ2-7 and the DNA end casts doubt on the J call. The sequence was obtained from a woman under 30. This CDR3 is CASPGLAGSHEQYF. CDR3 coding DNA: TGTGCCAGCCCGGGACTAGCGGGAAGCCACGAGCAGTACTTC.